This T cell receptor beta chain was captured in a study of radiotherapy plus CTLA-4 blockade in lung cancer. The wider study: Objective responses arose in about 18% of patients, and about 32% experienced disease control. Broader study findings: Clones of tumor-derived TCRs expanded in blood after radiotherapy plus ipilimumab. Reportedly, early blood T cell clone dynamics best predicted response, with interferon-beta.

The length of the CDR3 is 13 residues. The V gene lost 1 base and the J gene lost 2 bases, with 5 bases spanning the gap. Germline V gene lookup returns CDR1 SGHTA and CDR2 FQGNSA. Enrolled patients, whose metastatic non-small-cell lung cancer was chemo-refractory, received focal radiation plus CTLA-4 blockade with ipilimumab. Details on this clone: Its antigen is unidentified.

The repertoire was sequenced with immunoSEQ multiplex PCR; TCRdb's copy has only in-frame clones and lacks some. The table includes approximately 80,000 clones, roughly four fifths detected once. V usage is TRBV7-2 and J usage is TRBJ1-2; perhaps TRBD1 as D (5 bases). Here the sequenced sample was peripheral blood, taken from a patient treated with radiotherapy plus ipilimumab. This clonotype originated in a human donor with non-small cell lung cancer whose response to radiotherapy plus ipilimumab could not be evaluated. The CDR3 DNA reads TGTGCCAGCAGCTTAGGACAGAACTATGGCTACACCTTC. Protein: CASSLGQNYGYTF.